This T cell receptor (beta chain) originates from a study of blood T cells in healthy people across ages. Study summary: Per every two T cells, about one barcoded beta molecule was captured by template switching.

Using a J-beta primer mix together with a sample-barcoded 5' primer, a second PCR was run for about 6 to 12 cycles. TCRdb re-called the 5' RACE reads through MiXCR, storing one row per CDR3 protein. The sample includes hundreds of thousands of distinct CDR3 sequences, about 61% seen only once; the top ten take approximately 24%. Findings and caveats of the study: In these data, TCR beta diversity tracked strongly with naive T cell percentage.

The V end lost 3 bases, the J end lost 2 bases, and 7 bases lay between the germline ends. Germline CDR1 reads SQVTM; CDR2 reads ANQGSEA. The CDR3 runs 12 residues. The table lists this clonotype with a few counts. Its antigen is not known. This TCR came from a man in his forties or fifties in good health. The sample taken for sequencing was blood. The gene calls are TRBV29-1 and TRBJ1-2; D is uncertain. The CDR3 DNA reads as TGCAGCGTTGACACCGGAAACTATGGCTACACCTTC. Its protein product is CSVDTGNYGYTF.